This T cell receptor beta chain stems from a study of CD8 T cells in ankylosing spondylitis. 5'-RACE, quantitative and with molecular barcodes, yielded the TCR beta libraries. A single record per CDR3 protein comes from TCRdb applying MiXCR to the 5' RACE reads. Counted here are around 230,000 distinct CDR3 sequences, roughly 8.6% occurring once; the ten biggest clones make up 6.8%. This CDR3 region has 14 residues. The V end lost 6 bases, the J end lost 7 bases, and 16 bases lay between the germline ends. From germline, CDR1 is SGHTA and CDR2 FQGNSA. Comment on this clonotype: Its specificity is unknown.

Points from the study as a whole: The disease-linked clones had a CD8+ phenotype and low blood frequencies.

Sequencing input: blood, either unsorted or a sorted T cell fraction (not recorded which). This sequence originates from a male donor with ankylosing spondylitis or in good health (not recorded which). V usage is TRBV7-2 and J usage is TRBJ2-1, with D maybe TRBD2 (7 bases). The CDR3 is CASRGTGGANEQFF. The CDR3 bases are TGTGCCAGCAGGGGGACTGGGGGGGCGAATGAGCAGTTCTTC.